This TCR beta chain was profiled in a study of blood T cell repertoires in COVID-19. Sequencing used immunoSEQ multiplex PCR; TCRdb keeps in-frame clones, though not all of them. The repertoire holds some 300,000 clones, with about 90% as singletons. Participant-given clinical history determined each cohort assignment. The study counted Cohort 3 donors as recovered given two negative PCRs, clearance, or symptom resolution. Trimming removed 6 bases at V and 1 base at J, with 12 bases between. Germline lookup yields CDR1 MNHEY and CDR2 SVGEGT. The CDR3 loop spans 14 amino acids. Specimen: PBMCs or T cells enriched from blood (not recorded which). The clonotype originates from a woman aged 30 to 39 who had recovered from COVID-19. The chain is built from TRBV6-2 or TRBV6-3 and TRBJ1-1, with no clear D. The CDR3 nucleotides read TGTGCCAGCAGCCAACATAGCACGAACACTGAAGCTTTCTTT. Translation gives CASSQHSTNTEAFF.